These 14 T cell receptor beta chains were sequenced from one sample in a study of shared clonotypes between healthy human individuals. Here immunoSEQ multiplex PCR was the method, and the copy in TCRdb shows in-frame clones only, minus some. The sample shows a few million clones, around 90% of them seen only once. Specimen: naive CD4+ T cells from PBMCs. Subset of the sample: CD45RA+ positively selected. These receptors all come from a man aged 18 to 30 in good health. Some clones in this sample may be carry-over from other donors' samples.

Concerning this clone itself: Other DNA sequences of this sample code for an identical CDR3. This chain connects TRBV7-2 to TRBJ2-1; 7 nucleotides line up with TRBD2. V was pared by 3 bases and J by 2 bases, with 1 base of the junction left unmatched. Germline CDR1 reads SGHTA; CDR2 reads FQGNSA. The CDR3 is 14 amino acids. This CDR3 reads CASSLAGAYNEQFF. CDR3 coding DNA: TGTGCCAGCAGCTTGGCGGGGGCCTACAATGAGCAGTTCTTC.

The chain employs TRBV6-6 and TRBJ2-2; D unclear. Germline values: CDR1 MNHNY, CDR2 SVGAGI (reference sequence). Trimming stripped 3 bases from V and 4 bases from J, with 9 bases between. The CDR3 spans 14 residues. CDR3 in amino acids: CASSYVGITGELFF. The DNA of the CDR3 is TGTGCCAGCAGTTATGTAGGGATCACCGGGGAGCTGTTTTTT.

In this sample, this clone turned up once. The rearrangement links TRBV2 to TRBJ2-5, with TRBD2 matching over 14 bases. The CDR3 has 16 residues. Germline loops: CDR1 SNHLY, CDR2 FYNNEI. The V and J ends lost 7 bases and 9 bases, in that order; junction bases with no gene match: 13. CDR3 coding DNA: TGTGCCAGCACCGGACTAGCGGGAGGAGGGGAGGGGGCCCAGTACTTC. Residues: CASTGLAGGGEGAQYF.

The gene calls are TRBV7-2 and TRBJ2-5; D is perhaps TRBD2 (5 bases). CDR3 size: 13 residues. Trimming removed 3 bases at V and 5 bases at J, with 10 bases between. Germline CDR1 and CDR2: SGHTA and FQGNSA. CDR3 sequence (DNA): TGTGCCAGCAGCTTTATGGACTCGGAGACCCAGTACTTC. Protein: CASSFMDSETQYF.

This clone was seen only once. The chain links TRBV5-1 to TRBJ1-4, with no clear D. The CDR3 is 15 residues long. The V end was cut by 0 bases, the J end by 8 bases, with 14 bases between. Germline lookup yields CDR1 SGHRS and CDR2 YFSETQ. The CDR3 is CASSLAGVGEEKLFF. The CDR3 bases are TGCGCCAGCAGCTTGGCCGGGGTCGGGGAGGAAAAACTGTTTTTT.

V is TRBV7-2 and J is TRBJ2-5; 12 bases are shared with TRBD1. CDR1 is SGHTA and CDR2 is FQGNSA in the germline V gene. The CDR3 is 18 amino acids. V lost 5 bases and J lost 5; bases outside the gene matches: 15. DNA of the CDR3: TGTGCCAGCAGCACAACCGGGCGGGACAGGGGGCTGGGGGAGACCCAGTACTTC. This gives the protein CASSTTGRDRGLGETQYF.

This clone appeared a single time. This rearrangement joins TRBV18 to TRBJ1-3; no clear D. V lost 6 bases and J lost 1, with 13 bases in between. Germline V gene lookup returns CDR1 KGHSH and CDR2 LQKENI. CDR3 length equals 15 residues. CDR3 DNA: TGTGCCAGCTCGCATCAAAGGGAGTCTGGAAACACCATATATTTT. Encoded protein: CASSHQRESGNTIYF.

A word on this clone: The same CDR3 also results from other DNA sequences found in this sample. The chain has TRBV28 and TRBJ2-5; D is unclear. This CDR3 comprises 12 residues. V lost 6 bases to trimming and J lost 2 bases, with 7 bases between them. Germline V gene data show CDR1 as MDHEN and CDR2 as SYDVKM. CDR3: CASREGQETQYF. The CDR3 nucleotides read TGTGCCAGCAGGGAAGGACAAGAGACCCAGTACTTC.

The chain uses TRBV5-1 and TRBJ2-7; TRBD2 matches at 7 bases. This CDR3 is 14 amino acids long. Germline V gene sequence: CDR1 SGHRS, CDR2 YFSETQ. The V gene end was trimmed by 7 bases and the J gene end by 4 bases; junction bases not matched to a gene: 11. The chain's CDR3 is CASAEGGSVYEQYF. The CDR3 nucleotides read TGCGCCAGCGCGGAGGGCGGGAGTGTTTACGAGCAGTACTTC.

The rearrangement joins TRBV18 to TRBJ1-2; TRBD1 is a possible D gene (6 bases). Germline V gives CDR1 KGHSH, CDR2 LQKENI. The CDR3 extends over 16 amino acids. Trimming stripped 5 bases from V and 2 bases from J, with 18 bases between. The CDR3 reads CASSGGRDTGNYGYTF. DNA of the CDR3: TGTGCCAGCTCAGGTGGGAGGGACACGGGGAACTATGGCTACACCTTC.

The chain carries TRBV28 and TRBJ2-7; D remains unclear. Trimming cost V 6 bases and J 3 bases, with 15 bases left between them. Germline CDR1 reads MDHEN; CDR2 reads SYDVKM. This CDR3 is built from 14 residues. For the CDR3, the DNA is TGTGCCAGCAGCCCGACCTTAGGTGTCTACGAGCAGTACTTC. It translates to CASSPTLGVYEQYF. Complete variable domain (other parts from reference TRBV28 and TRBJ2-7): DVKVTQSSRYLVKRTGEKVFLECVQDMDHENMFWYRQDPGLGLRLIYFSYDVKMKEKGDIPEGYSVSREKKERFSLILESASTNQTSMYLCASSPTLGVYEQYFGPGTRLTVT.

The chain combines TRBV28 with TRBJ1-1; D unclear. Germline V gene data show CDR1 as MDHEN and CDR2 as SYDVKM. The CDR3 is 15 residues long. V was cut by 7 bases and J by 5 bases, with 20 bases left in between. The CDR3 loop is CASNPRSPPGTEAFF. The DNA for the CDR3 is TGTGCCAGCAACCCGAGGAGTCCCCCTGGGACTGAAGCTTTCTTT.

This rearrangement joins TRBV4-3 to TRBJ2-2, with D possibly TRBD2 on 6 matching bases. The CDR3 extends over 15 amino acids. Between the trimmed V and J ends, which lost 1 base and 5 bases, there was a span of 11 bases. From germline, CDR1 is LGHNA and CDR2 YSLEER. This CDR3 reads CASSQGRAGTGELFF. The CDR3 DNA follows: TGCGCCAGCAGCCAAGGGAGGGCCGGGACCGGGGAGCTGTTTTTT.

This clone came up once. The chain couples TRBV5-1 to TRBJ2-1; D gene unclear. The CDR3 is 14 residues long. Trimming removed 4 bases at V and 4 bases at J, with 12 bases between. CDR1 is SGHRS and CDR2 is YFSETQ in the germline V gene. The CDR3 DNA follows: TGCGCCAGCAGCCTAATGACCGATTACAATGAGCAGTTCTTC. It specifies CASSLMTDYNEQFF.